This T cell receptor beta chain emerged from a study of shared clonotypes between healthy human individuals. V shed 5 bases, J shed 4 bases, and the junction held 4 bases outside the gene matches. The length of the CDR3 is 13 residues. Germline lookup yields CDR1 SEHNR and CDR2 FQNEAQ (reference sequence). Only CD45RO-negative cells positively selected for CCR7 counted as naive CD8 cells, so terminally differentiated effector memory CD45RA+ cells were excluded. TCRdb's copy holds only in-frame clones and misses some; the assay was immunoSEQ multiplex PCR. The sample consists of roughly 2,000,000 clones, roughly 94% of them appearing once.

This receptor was identified in a man between 18 and 29 years old in good health. Source material: naive CD8+ T cells sorted from blood. The chain uses TRBV7-9 and TRBJ2-5, with TRBD1 matching over 7 bases. The CDR3 spells CASSGTAVETQYF. DNA of the CDR3: TGTGCCAGCAGCGGGACAGCGGTAGAGACCCAGTACTTC.